Sequencing of this T cell receptor (beta chain) was carried out in a study of T cells expressing NK-cell markers. As for the study in general: It was sorted CD3+CD56-NKG2C+, CD3+CD56+NKG2C- and CD3+CD56+NKG2C+ T cells that provided the TCR beta repertoires. Study-wide results and limits: Dominant NKG2C+ clonotypes in roughly 6 donors made up roughly 1.0-7.0% of CD8+ T cells. Leadership of the CD3+CD56-NKG2C+ fraction also belonged to these clonotypes in a handful of donors.

A 5'RACE template switching approach incorporating UMIs was used to make TCR beta cDNA. TCRdb reanalyzed the 5' RACE reads, giving one entry per CDR3 protein sequence and no DNA. The sample has about 540,000 distinct CDR3 sequences, and its top ten clones hold under 4.5%. CDR1 and CDR2 (germline): SGHVS, FQNEAQ. The CDR3 is 17 amino acids. A note on this clonotype: Its antigen is unidentified.

Source material: blood T cells: a sorted CD56 or NKG2C T cell subset, CD4+ or CD8+ T cells, or bulk PBMC T cells (not recorded which). The TCR sequence derives from a man younger than 30 in good health. The chain uses TRBV7-8 and TRBJ2-3; with no DNA, the TCRdb D assignment of TRBD2 cannot be verified. CDR3 region: CASSSLPTPLYTDTQYF.